A selection of T cell receptor beta chains follows, all from one sample in a study of blood T cell repertoires in COVID-19. The protocol was immunoSEQ multiplex PCR, while the TCRdb copy is restricted to in-frame clones and leaves out a portion. The table shows about 59,000 clones, with 73% occurring only once. Sequenced material: peripheral blood. The receptors stem from an older woman with acute or convalescent COVID-19. Each CDR3 is given with its conserved first and last residue. Each record gives: CDR3 protein, CDR3 DNA, D gene, J gene, V gene, clone size. A D gene is named only where the DNA matches it firmly. Only part of the rows carry a size: once, few, many, or a class if the clone is expanded.

CDR3 protein: CASSMGTGVYTEAFF
CDR3 DNA: TGTGCCAGTAGTATGGGAACAGGGGTTTACACTGAAGCTTTCTTT
D gene: TRBD1
J gene: TRBJ1-1
V gene: TRBV19
clone size: -

CDR3 protein: CAVKGQGASGANVLTF
CDR3 DNA: TGCGCCGTAAAGGGACAGGGGGCCTCAGGGGCCAACGTCCTGACTTTC
D gene: TRBD1
J gene: TRBJ2-6
V gene: TRBV5-1
clone size: -

CDR3 protein: CASREPSLGITEAFF
CDR3 DNA: TGTGCCAGCAGAGAACCTTCCCTAGGAATCACTGAAGCTTTCTTT
D gene: -
J gene: TRBJ1-1
V gene: TRBV2
clone size: -

CDR3 protein: CASSQEVTSGHLAKNIQYF
CDR3 DNA: TGTGCCAGCAGCCAAGAGGTGACTAGCGGACACCTAGCCAAAAACATTCAGTACTTC
D gene: TRBD2
J gene: TRBJ2-4
V gene: TRBV3-1/TRBV3-2
clone size: -

CDR3 protein: CSARLQETQYF
CDR3 DNA: TGCAGTGCTAGACTTCAAGAGACCCAGTACTTC
D gene: -
J gene: TRBJ2-5
V gene: TRBV20-1
clone size: -

CDR3 protein: CASSKKLYTGLPNYGYTF
CDR3 DNA: TGTGCCAGCAGTAAAAAACTGTATACAGGCTTACCTAACTATGGCTACACCTTC
D gene: -
J gene: TRBJ1-2
V gene: TRBV14
clone size: -

CDR3 protein: CASSWGRGGNQPQHF
CDR3 DNA: TGTGCCAGCAGCTGGGGGAGGGGAGGCAATCAGCCCCAGCATTTT
D gene: -
J gene: TRBJ1-5
V gene: TRBV7-9
clone size: few

CDR3 protein: CASSGTFTSGAFF
CDR3 DNA: TGTGCCAGCAGTGGGACTTTCACATCGGGAGCTTTCTTT
D gene: -
J gene: TRBJ1-1
V gene: TRBV7-2
clone size: -

CDR3 protein: CATSIDRIYGYTF
CDR3 DNA: TGTGCCACCAGCATCGACAGGATTTATGGCTACACCTTC
D gene: -
J gene: TRBJ1-2
V gene: TRBV15
clone size: -

CDR3 protein: CAIRKDRLRYGYTF
CDR3 DNA: TGTGCCATCAGGAAGGACAGACTGAGGTATGGCTACACCTTC
D gene: -
J gene: TRBJ1-2
V gene: TRBV10-3
clone size: once